The rows below give T cell receptor beta chains drawn from one sample of a study of T cell responses to AZD1222 COVID-19 vaccine. Generated by immunoSEQ multiplex PCR, the TCRdb table keeps only in-frame clones and is missing some. The sample gives about 83,000 clones, 86% of which show up once; about 8.7% is in the top ten. Source: peripheral blood, taken on day 0 of AZD1222 vaccination. These receptors all come from an adult in good health. CDR3s include the opening cysteine and the closing phenylalanine or tryptophan. D genes are given only for firm matches. For some rows the clone size is stated as once, few or many, or as a class when expanded; others skip it.

TRBD1	-	14	TRBV18	TRBJ1-2	CASSLETGWYGYTF	TGTGCCAGCTCACTCGAGACAGGGTGGTATGGCTACACCTTC
-	once	16	TRBV5-1	TRBJ2-3	CASSLVERGPTDTQYF	TGCGCCAGCAGCTTGGTGGAGAGGGGACCCACAGATACGCAGTATTTT
-	-	14	TRBV2	TRBJ2-5	CASSVSGAQETQYF	TGTGCCAGCAGTGTCAGCGGAGCCCAAGAGACCCAGTACTTC
-	-	13	TRBV12-3/TRBV12-4	TRBJ2-2	CASSSLVVGELFF	TGTGCCAGCAGTTCCCTGGTGGTGGGGGAGCTGTTTTTT
TRBD1	-	16	TRBV5-1	TRBJ1-1	CASSPTPDRDDTEAFF	TGCGCCAGCAGCCCAACTCCTGACAGGGATGACACTGAAGCTTTCTTT
-	-	15	TRBV25-1	TRBJ2-3	CASSPAGRAADTQYF	TGTGCCAGCAGTCCGGCCGGGAGAGCGGCAGATACGCAGTATTTT
-	-	13	TRBV6-5	TRBJ1-5	CAGRTKTHQPQHF	TGTGCCGGCAGAACTAAAACTCATCAGCCCCAGCATTTT
-	-	13	TRBV12-3/TRBV12-4	TRBJ2-7	CASSPPLNYEQYF	TGTGCCAGCAGCCCCCCGCTGAACTACGAGCAGTACTTC
-	once	14	TRBV5-6	TRBJ1-3	CASSLEASGNTIYF	TGTGCCAGCAGCTTGGAAGCAAGTGGAAACACCATATATTTT
-	-	13	TRBV15	TRBJ1-4	CATRGGLGEKLFF	TGTGCCACCAGGGGGGGGCTCGGGGAAAAACTGTTTTTT
-	-	15	TRBV29-1	TRBJ2-1	CSVGRSIGPSNEQFF	TGCAGCGTCGGACGTTCGATAGGTCCCTCCAATGAGCAGTTCTTC
TRBD1	once	16	TRBV5-4	TRBJ1-1	CASSLGGRGPHTEAFF	TGTGCCAGCAGCCTCGGCGGGAGGGGGCCGCACACTGAAGCTTTCTTT
-	-	13	TRBV11-2	TRBJ1-2	CASSYRADHGYTF	TGTGCCAGCAGTTACCGGGCGGATCATGGCTACACCTTC
TRBD1	-	16	TRBV18	TRBJ1-5	CASSPPSGGLNQPQHF	TGTGCCAGCTCACCACCTTCAGGGGGCCTCAATCAGCCCCAGCATTTT
TRBD1	-	14	TRBV5-1	TRBJ1-2	CASSLAAQGGGYTF	TGCGCCAGCAGCTTGGCCGCACAGGGGGGAGGCTACACCTTC
TRBD1	-	14	TRBV6-2/TRBV6-3	TRBJ1-6	CASSDRVNNSPLHF	TGTGCCAGCAGTGACAGGGTTAATAATTCACCCCTCCACTTT
-	-	12	TRBV12-3/TRBV12-4	TRBJ2-2	CASSYYTGELFF	TGTGCCAGCAGCTACTACACCGGGGAGCTGTTTTTT
-	-	14	TRBV5-1	TRBJ2-3	CASSPYGATDTQYF	TGCGCCAGCAGCCCATACGGGGCCACAGATACGCAGTATTTT
TRBD2	-	15	TRBV18	TRBJ2-7	CASSPSSGRRDEQYF	TGTGCCAGCTCCCCTTCAAGCGGGAGGAGGGACGAGCAGTACTTC
TRBD1	-	14	TRBV9	TRBJ2-1	CASSVTGNSNEQFF	TGTGCCAGCAGCGTGACAGGGAATTCCAATGAGCAGTTCTTC
TRBD2	-	15	TRBV6-5	TRBJ2-1	CASRLTGLAENEQFF	TGTGCCAGCAGGCTGACGGGACTAGCGGAAAATGAGCAGTTCTTC
-	few	13	TRBV11-3	TRBJ1-1	CASSLGGNTEAFF	TGTGCCAGCAGCTTAGGGGGGAACACTGAAGCTTTCTTT
-	-	14	TRBV27	TRBJ1-4	CASSLRGTNEKLFF	TGTGCCAGCAGTTTACGGGGAACTAATGAAAAACTGTTTTTT
-	-	14	TRBV3-1/TRBV3-2	TRBJ1-5	CASSQGYSVGPQHF	TGTGCCAGCAGCCAAGGTTATAGCGTAGGGCCCCAGCATTTT
-	-	15	TRBV19	TRBJ1-4	CATHQPTALNEKLFF	TGTGCCACCCACCAACCGACAGCCCTGAATGAAAAACTGTTTTTT
-	-	16	TRBV6-5	TRBJ2-1	CASSYFVGSKDNEQFF	TGTGCCAGCAGTTACTTTGTGGGTTCAAAAGACAATGAGCAGTTCTTC
-	once	15	TRBV9	TRBJ2-2	CASSVAAGAAGELFF	TGTGCCAGCAGCGTAGCGGCGGGGGCAGCCGGGGAGCTGTTTTTT
TRBD1	-	13	TRBV12-3/TRBV12-4	TRBJ1-5	CASRGTEHQPQHF	TGTGCCAGCAGGGGGACAGAGCATCAGCCCCAGCATTTT
-	once	13	TRBV5-6	TRBJ1-2	CASSLVDTYGYTF	TGTGCCAGCAGCTTGGTGGACACCTATGGCTACACCTTC
TRBD2	-	16	TRBV9	TRBJ2-3	CASSPTSGVGTDTQYF	TGTGCCAGCAGCCCAACTAGCGGGGTAGGCACAGATACGCAGTATTTT
-	few	13	TRBV2	TRBJ2-5	CASSEGSWETQYF	TGTGCCAGCAGTGAAGGTAGCTGGGAGACCCAGTACTTC
-	-	16	TRBV14	TRBJ1-5	CASSQDEVTPHQPQHF	TGTGCCAGCAGCCAAGACGAGGTGACCCCCCATCAGCCCCAGCATTTT
TRBD2	once	16	TRBV4-3	TRBJ2-1	CASSHLAGEIINEQFF	TGCGCCAGCAGCCATTTAGCGGGAGAGATCATCAATGAGCAGTTCTTC
-	once	13	TRBV11-2	TRBJ1-5	CASSEQGGQPQHF	TGTGCCAGCAGCGAACAGGGAGGTCAGCCCCAGCATTTT
TRBD2	-	17	TRBV18	TRBJ2-7	CASSMQVAGGPSVEQYF	TGTGCCAGCTCAATGCAGGTAGCGGGAGGGCCCTCAGTCGAGCAGTACTTC
-	few	10	TRBV5-1	TRBJ1-4	CATLVEKLFF	TGCGCCACCTTAGTCGAAAAACTGTTTTTT
TRBD1	-	17	TRBV7-9	TRBJ1-6	CASSSTGTGRLSSPLHF	TGTGCCAGCAGCTCAACCGGGACAGGGCGGTTGAGTTCACCCCTCCACTTT
-	-	11	TRBV29-1	TRBJ1-1	CSVVVNTEAFF	TGCAGCGTTGTAGTCAACACTGAAGCTTTCTTT
-	-	14	TRBV5-1	TRBJ2-2	CASSRPRVTGELFF	TGCGCCAGCAGCCGACCGCGTGTCACCGGGGAGCTGTTTTTT
-	-	13	TRBV12-3/TRBV12-4	TRBJ1-2	CASSFMGGLGYTF	TGTGCCAGCAGTTTTATGGGGGGGCTTGGCTACACCTTC
-	-	15	TRBV15	TRBJ1-3	CATSRGASSGNTIYF	TGTGCCACCAGCAGAGGAGCGAGCTCTGGAAACACCATATATTTT
-	-	16	TRBV28	TRBJ1-5	CASSLEGRGRNQPQHF	TGTGCCAGCAGCTTAGAGGGGAGGGGTCGCAATCAGCCCCAGCATTTT
-	once	16	TRBV9	TRBJ1-1	CASSVMGGAMNTEAFF	TGTGCCAGCAGCGTCATGGGGGGAGCGATGAACACTGAAGCTTTCTTT
TRBD1	-	14	TRBV7-2	TRBJ2-7	CASSTTGARSEQYF	TGTGCCAGCAGCACGACAGGGGCTCGGAGCGAGCAGTACTTC
-	-	11	TRBV3-1/TRBV3-2	TRBJ1-1	CASSQVYQAFF	TGTGCCAGCAGCCAGGTGTATCAAGCTTTCTTT
-	-	15	TRBV4-1	TRBJ2-7	CASSQWTRGRDEQYF	TGCGCCAGCAGCCAATGGACACGAGGCCGGGACGAGCAGTACTTC
TRBD2	-	13	TRBV2	TRBJ2-7	CAGGLAGSYEQYF	TGTGCCGGAGGACTAGCGGGGAGCTACGAGCAGTACTTC
TRBD1	-	16	TRBV18	TRBJ2-3	CASSLTGTGAKDTQYF	TGTGCCAGCTCACTAACCGGGACAGGGGCGAAAGATACGCAGTATTTT
-	-	13	TRBV5-1	TRBJ2-6	CASSLGTANVLTF	TGCGCCAGCAGCTTGGGTACGGCCAACGTCCTGACTTTC
TRBD1	-	14	TRBV2	TRBJ1-2	CASSEGGQSFGYTF	TGTGCCAGCAGTGAGGGGGGACAGTCCTTTGGCTACACCTTC
-	-	15	TRBV7-2	TRBJ1-5	CASSSGRVGNQPQHF	TGTGCCAGCAGCTCGGGCAGGGTTGGCAATCAGCCCCAGCATTTT